A single sample gave rise to the 25 T cell receptor beta chains below, sequenced in a study of early T cells in non-severe SARS-CoV-2 infection. TCRdb itself ran the 5' RACE reads through MiXCR, one entry per CDR3 protein. The data contain approximately 64,000 distinct CDR3 sequences, about 4.9% of them singletons. Sequencing was done on a sample of whole blood. The receptors stem from an adult who was a healthcare worker with PCR-confirmed SARS-CoV-2 infection or an uninfected control (not recorded which).

A few counts support this clonotype. The chain links TRBV27 to TRBJ2-7, with D perhaps matching TRBD1 (6 bases). V lost 9 bases and J 3 bases, leaving 18 bases between the germline ends. The CDR3 sequence is 14 residues long. Germline CDR1 MNHEY, CDR2 SMNVEV (reference sequence). CDR3 DNA sequence: TGTGCCAGTAGTAGGGGGACGGCTAACTACGAGCAGTACTTC. Its translation is CASSRGTANYEQYF.

Ten or more counts support this clonotype. The chain links TRBV28 to TRBJ1-1; weak D call: TRBD1 (6 bases). The length of the CDR3 is 15 residues. V was trimmed by 8 bases and J by 4 bases, leaving 20 bases between them. Germline V gene lookup returns CDR1 MDHEN and CDR2 SYDVKM. The CDR3 is CASLGAGEALTEAFF. The DNA of the CDR3 is TGTGCCAGCCTAGGGGCAGGGGAGGCCCTCACTGAAGCTTTCTTT.

To note about this clonotype: A much larger clone differs by one base, so this may be a read error. The rearrangement links TRBV5-1 to TRBJ2-7; TRBD1 is a possible D gene (5 bases). Trimming removed 4 bases at V and 3 bases at J, with 14 bases between. The CDR3 has 14 amino acids. The germline V gene encodes CDR1 SGHRS and CDR2 YFSETQ. Here the CDR3 reads CASSPLAGLYEQYF. The CDR3 DNA is TGCGCCAGCAGCCCTCTCGCAGGGCTCTACGAGCAGTACTTC.

V and J are TRBV6-2 or TRBV6-3 and TRBJ2-1, with 12 bases fitting TRBD2. There are 16 residues in the CDR3. Trimming cost V 6 bases and J 8 bases; bases outside gene matches: 11. Germline V lookup: CDR1 MNHEY, CDR2 SVGEGT. The CDR3 region has the DNA TGTGCCAGCAGCTCCACATCTAGCGGGAGGGCCTATGAGCAGTTCTTC. This gives the protein CASSSTSSGRAYEQFF.

This clonotype has more than one count but fewer than ten. The V call is TRBV12-3 or TRBV12-4, the J call TRBJ2-5, with a tentative D call TRBD2 (6 bases). V was pared by 1 base and J by 5 bases, with 14 bases between. CDR3 length: 15 amino acids. CDR3: CASSLGAGGDETQYF. In nucleotides, the CDR3 is TGTGCCAGCAGTTTAGGTGCCGGGGGTGACGAGACCCAGTACTTC.

There are many counts of this clonotype. The chain has TRBV7-6 and TRBJ2-1, with D possibly being TRBD1 (6 bases). V gave up 5 bases and J gave up 8 bases, with 22 bases separating them. The CDR3 length is 16 residues. Germline V lookup: CDR1 SGHVS, CDR2 FNYEAQ. The CDR3 loop is CASSQNPQGNVDEQFF. The CDR3 DNA reads as TGTGCCAGCAGCCAAAACCCCCAGGGGAATGTCGATGAGCAGTTCTTC.

This clonotype was seen many times. This rearrangement joins TRBV19 to TRBJ2-5; tentatively, D is TRBD1 or TRBD2 (7 bases each). This CDR3 has 13 amino acids. Germline V gene lookup returns CDR1 LNHDA and CDR2 SQIVND (reference sequence). V lost 8 bases and J lost 2, with 12 bases in between. The CDR3, as DNA: TGTGCCAGTGCCAGGGGGGGGCAAGAGACCCAGTACTTC. Protein product: CASARGGQETQYF. Drawing the rest from reference TRBV19 and TRBJ2-5, the complete variable domain is DGGITQSPKYLFRKEGQNVTLSCEQNLNHDAMYWYRQDPGQGLRLIYYSQIVNDFQKGDIAEGYSVSREKKESFPLTVTSAQKNPTAFYLCASARGGQETQYFGPGTRLLVL.

The rearrangement links TRBV29-1 to TRBJ2-7; tentative D call: TRBD1 (5 bases). The germline V gene encodes CDR1 SQVTM and CDR2 ANQGSEA. V gave up 4 bases and J gave up 3 bases, with 10 bases separating them. This CDR3 region has 12 residues. In nucleotides, the CDR3 is TGCAGCGTTGCTGACAGCCGCTACGAGCAGTACTTC. Its protein is CSVADSRYEQYF.

This clonotype showed up many times. The J gene is TRBJ1-6, the V gene TRBV7-3; possible D gene TRBD1, 5 bases. V dropped 5 bases and J dropped 5 bases, with 13 bases sitting between them. The CDR3 runs 15 residues. The germline gives CDR1 SGHTA, CDR2 FQGTGA. CDR3 amino acids: CASSARDRDNSPLHF. DNA of the CDR3: TGTGCCAGCAGCGCTCGGGACCGCGATAATTCACCCCTCCACTTT.

The CDR3: CSVVEGLRGYTF. The CDR3 DNA sequence: TGCAGCGTTGTTGAGGGGCTCCGGGGCTACACCTTC. The chain couples TRBV29-1 to TRBJ1-2; TRBD1 might be the D (5 bases). Germline CDR1 SQVTM, CDR2 ANQGSEA. This CDR3 comprises 12 residues. The V and J ends lost 4 bases and 8 bases respectively, with 14 bases between them. Drawing the rest from reference TRBV29-1 and TRBJ1-2, the complete variable domain is SAVISQKPSRDICQRGTSLTIQCQVDSQVTMMFWYRQQPGQSLTLIATANQGSEATYESGFVIDKFPISRPNLTFSTLTVSNMSPEDSSIYLCSVVEGLRGYTFGSGTRLTVV.

The chain is built from TRBV20-1 and TRBJ2-3, with D maybe TRBD1 (6 bases). Trimming took 0 bases from V and 2 from J, leaving 21 bases between them. Germline V gives CDR1 DFQATT, CDR2 SNEGSKA (reference sequence). CDR3 length: 18 residues. In DNA, the CDR3 is TGCAGTGCTAGAGATCCGAGGGGGAACCCCAAAAACACAGATACGCAGTATTTT. It codes for CSARDPRGNPKNTDTQYF.

This clonotype has just a few counts. The V and J genes are TRBV7-6 and TRBJ2-7; no reliable D call. Germline CDR1 reads SGHVS; CDR2 reads FNYEAQ. V was clipped by 2 bases and J by 0 bases, with 8 bases between them. The CDR3 spans 14 residues. CDR3 coding DNA: TGTGCCAGCAGCTTAAGCAGAAGCTCCTACGAGCAGTACTTC. The encoded protein is CASSLSRSSYEQYF. The complete variable domain, with remaining parts taken from reference TRBV7-6 and TRBJ2-7, reads GAGVSQSPRYKVTKRGQDVALRCDPISGHVSLYWYRQALGQGPEFLTYFNYEAQQDKSGLPNDRFSAERPEGSISTLTIQRTEQRDSAMYRCASSLSRSSYEQYFGPGTRLTVT.

This clonotype was found many times. The J gene is TRBJ2-7, the V gene TRBV9, with D perhaps being TRBD1 or TRBD2 (5 bases each). V gave up 0 bases and J gave up 7 bases, with 14 bases separating them. CDR3 length: 14 residues. CDR1 is SGDLS and CDR2 is YYNGEE in the germline V gene. In nucleotides, the CDR3 is TGTGCCAGCAGCGTAGAACTAGGGGCTAGGGAGCAGTACTTC. Translating gives CASSVELGAREQYF.

This clonotype was found many times. The chain carries TRBV28 and TRBJ2-7; TRBD2 matches at 11 bases. V lost 6 bases and J lost 2; bases outside the gene matches: 18. This CDR3 comprises 19 residues. Germline CDR1 reads MDHEN; CDR2 reads SYDVKM. In nucleotides, the CDR3 is TGTGCCAGCAGCCAACCTCACTATCGCCTAGCGGGAGGTACCTACGAGCAGTACTTC. Translation: CASSQPHYRLAGGTYEQYF.

This clonotype came up many times. The CDR3 DNA follows: TGCGCCAGCAGCCAAGGATCGGGTTTGGGCAAACGACCCACGGGGCAGTACTTC. It specifies CASSQGSGLGKRPTGQYF. The chain recombines TRBV4-1 with TRBJ2-7; D is unresolved. The CDR3 runs 18 residues. The germline gives CDR1 MGHRA, CDR2 YSYEKL. Trimming stripped 1 base from V and 9 bases from J, with 28 bases between.

There are many counts of this clonotype. The CDR3 sequence is CSVARAKNTGELFF. CDR3 bases: TGCAGCGTTGCCAGGGCAAAGAACACCGGGGAGCTGTTTTTT. This chain links TRBV29-1 with TRBJ2-2, with a weak D call TRBD1 (5 bases). V shed 4 bases and J shed 1 base, with 10 bases lying between them. Per germline, CDR1 SQVTM and CDR2 ANQGSEA. The CDR3 length is 14 residues.

This clonotype was seen many times. The chain links TRBV30 to TRBJ1-1; D not certain. Germline V gene data show CDR1 as GTSNPN and CDR2 as SVGIG (reference sequence). Trimming left V 0 bases short and J 5 bases short, with 10 bases between. This CDR3 region has 13 residues. In DNA form, the CDR3 reads TGTGCCTGGAGTGTACGGGGAGGGACTGAAGCTTTCTTT. Amino acid sequence: CAWSVRGGTEAFF.

The sample holds many counts of this clonotype. V gene TRBV10-3 combines with J gene TRBJ2-1; D is undetermined. The V and J ends lost 3 bases and 7 bases respectively, with 4 bases between them. Germline V gene lookup returns CDR1 ENHRY and CDR2 SYGVKD. The CDR3 has 11 amino acids. CDR3 residues: CAISEGNEQFF. CDR3 nucleotides: TGTGCCATCAGTGAAGGTAATGAGCAGTTCTTC.

As concerns this clonotype: Mismatch with germline at one junction end may stem from a read error. The chain couples TRBV7-2 to TRBJ1-3; the D is unclear. Germline V gives CDR1 SGHTA, CDR2 FQGNSA. This CDR3 spans 13 amino acids. In nucleotides, the CDR3 is TGTGCCAGCAGCCTTGTCGGACGAAACACTATATATTTT. The encoded protein is CASSLVGRNTIYF.

V usage is TRBV7-8 and J usage is TRBJ1-2, with D hard to call. Germline-derived CDR1 and CDR2 are SGHVS and FQNEAQ. V lost 5 bases and J 4 bases, leaving 17 bases between the germline ends. The CDR3 extends over 15 amino acids. Here the CDR3 reads CASSNGRRESYGYTF. In DNA form, the CDR3 reads TGTGCCAGCAGCAACGGCCGTAGAGAATCCTATGGCTACACCTTC.

This clonotype was seen at least ten times. This chain joins TRBV29-1 and TRBJ2-1, with D hard to call. The CDR3 has 15 amino acids. Germline V gene sequence: CDR1 SQVTM, CDR2 ANQGSEA. V was trimmed by 5 bases and J by 4 bases, leaving 18 bases between them. The CDR3: CSVKKDPNEYNEQFF. CDR3 DNA sequence: TGCAGCGTTAAAAAGGACCCCAACGAGTACAATGAGCAGTTCTTC.

Many counts were recorded for this clonotype. The rearrangement links TRBV10-3 to TRBJ2-3; D remains ambiguous. The CDR3 is 16 amino acids. Trimming shortened V by 11 bases and J by 0 bases, and 21 bases separated the two germline ends. The germline CDR1 and CDR2 sequences are ENHRY and SYGVKD. For the CDR3, the DNA is TGTGCCGCCCGTGGTGAAGCCAAAACAAGCACAGATACGCAGTATTTT. Encoded protein: CAARGEAKTSTDTQYF.

The rearrangement joins TRBV7-2 to TRBJ2-7; D gene uncertain. V was cut by 2 bases and J by 6 bases, with 11 bases left in between. Germline V gene sequence: CDR1 SGHTA, CDR2 FQGNSA. This CDR3 contains 13 residues. The CDR3, as DNA: TGTGCCAGCAGCTTACTGGATTCGGCCGAGCAGTACTTC. Translating it yields CASSLLDSAEQYF.

At least ten counts were recorded for this clonotype. The gene calls are TRBV7-9 and TRBJ2-1, with D tentatively TRBD2 (7 bases). Trimming took off 5 bases at V and 2 bases at J, with 19 bases between the two ends. The CDR3 extends over 17 amino acids. Germline V gives CDR1 SEHNR, CDR2 FQNEAQ (reference sequence). In DNA, the CDR3 is TGTGCCAGCAGCCCCGGGTTGAGGGGGGGGCCCTACAATGAGCAGTTCTTC. Encoded protein: CASSPGLRGGPYNEQFF.

The table lists this clonotype with many counts. The rearrangement uses TRBV5-1 and TRBJ1-6; 12 bases are shared with TRBD1. V dropped 4 bases and J dropped 7; count of bases not matched to a gene: 6. Germline V gene sequence: CDR1 SGHRS, CDR2 YFSETQ. The CDR3 contains 16 residues. The CDR3: CASSTGQGASNSPLHF. The CDR3 DNA reads TGCGCCAGCAGCACGGGACAGGGGGCGTCGAATTCACCCCTCCACTTT.